A single T cell receptor (beta chain) is shown here with its context. Its antigen is still unknown. No base quality information exists; no much larger clone differs at one position. Library preparation used multiplex PCR. Data came from an Illumina HiSeq 4000. To build TCR beta libraries, CDR3 regions were amplified by Arm-PCR using iRepertoire HTBI primers. Gel purification was performed on PCR products prior to sequencing. The published analysis was carried out like this. A total of 60 to 80 TRBV and under 15 TRBJ segments were identified across samples and were used for gene usage analysis of CDR3 amino acid clonotypes. COPE and FqMerger were used to merge the filtered high-quality paired reads into contigs. Contigs were aligned with BLAST to IMGT TRBV, TRBD and TRBJ reference genes, and CDR3 was defined per IMGT. Clonotypes above 0.1% frequency were classified as highly expanded clones. Shannon entropy served as the measure of repertoire diversity, while the Gini coefficient captured V-J evenness. Clonotypes shared by more than one individual were considered public. The public reads were run again by TCRdb, first through fastp at Q25 and then through MiXCR, and only productive beta chains were kept. Each entry merges the rows of one CDR3 protein and shows their most common DNA and genes. These V and J calls are TCRdb output, not the study's own analysis. This sample comprises hundreds of thousands of distinct CDR3 sequences, around 15% of them detected only once. About 17% of the sample comes from the top ten.

These data are taken from a study of regulatory T cells in long-lasting Graves disease (dated by TCRdb to about 2021). About the investigation overall: Patients with newly diagnosed Graves' disease had been on antithyroid drugs for under 3 months. This study used TCR sequencing and RNA sequencing of peripheral blood to compare persistent Graves' disease patients against newly diagnosed Graves' disease patients. The study was registered as a clinical trial and conducted in China. A total of around 33 samples were covered by TCR sequencing, comprising approximately 13 persistent and around 20 newly diagnosed Graves' disease patients. General findings and caveats noted by the study authors: Persistent Graves' disease patients showed lower TCR Shannon entropy and fewer highly expanded clones than newly diagnosed patients, suggesting clonal expansion. The study examined only peripheral blood because the primary lesion, thyroid tissue, could not be accessed. Sequencing and analysis were limited to the TCR beta chain. Patients with persistent disease shared more public clonotypes (about 2,700) than newly diagnosed patients did (966). As a limitation, the authors acknowledged that the small sample size may reduce accuracy.

In the paper's terms, the time point label means: newly diagnosed GD, antithyroid drugs for less than 3 months. For both TCR sequencing and RNA sequencing, RNA was extracted from PBMCs in TRIzol. The diagnosis of Graves' disease followed American Thyroid Association guidelines. Patients for the study were recruited at an endocrinology department in Xi'an, China. From each patient, around 9 milliliters of peripheral blood was collected into an EDTA anticoagulant tube. PBMCs were isolated by Ficoll Paque Plus density gradient separation without further T cell sorting. RNA quality was checked with an Agilent 2100 Bioanalyzer and agarose gel, and concentration with a NanoDrop 2000. This same sample was also part of a study on T cells in Graves' hyperthyroidism and ophthalmopathy. As that second study puts it: Stable Graves' hyperthyroidism was defined as no progression to ophthalmopathy during 18 months of follow-up. The hyperthyroidism patients were between 18 and 65 years old and newly diagnosed, with a disease duration of less than 2 months. The study excluded patients with uncontrolled infections, other autoimmune diseases, pregnancy or lactation. Clinical symptoms, serum thyroxine and TRAb, thyroid ultrasound, and orbital computed tomography formed the basis for the diagnoses. A first-round RT-PCR of the TCR CDR3 used the HTBI primer set with the Qiagen OneStep RT-PCR kit. Most expanded thyroid clonotypes (frequency above 0.001) were also found in blood, which suggests that blood repertoires may mirror thyroid immune responses. In cross-validation, a model built on a 13 V-J signature told ophthalmopathy apart from stable hyperthyroidism with 85% to 90% sensitivity and around 84% specificity, and in testing the same model reached 80%/75%. During validation, the model predicted progression to ophthalmopathy a median of roughly 7.1 months ahead of onset, with around 71% sensitivity and under 85% specificity. TCR V-J signatures able to tell the groups apart were searched for in a discovery cohort of about a hundred patients, of whom 40 to 45 had Graves' ophthalmopathy and some 60 had stable Graves' hyperthyroidism. Whether ophthalmopathy could be predicted prospectively was tested in an independent validation cohort made up of approximately 19 hyperthyroidism patients plus 17 patients who later progressed to ophthalmopathy. The 75 to 100 discovery patients were divided at random into training and test sets in a 7:3 ratio. In addition, the study compared T-cell repertoires in thyroid tissue and in blood from roughly six Graves' hyperthyroidism patients. Following sampling, methimazole starting at 30 mg daily was given to hyperthyroidism patients, and high-dose intravenous methylprednisolone was given to ophthalmopathy patients. Libraries were constructed in a second round of multiplex PCR, after which size selection and purification were performed. Paired-end sequencing of the libraries was performed with 100 bp reads on an Illumina HiSeq2000. SOAPnuke was used to process the raw data, throwing out any read that contained adapters or uncalled bases, had a mean Phred below 15, or lacked an exact constant-primer or identifier match. High-quality paired reads were merged using COPE v1.2.5, and each unique nucleotide sequence was defined as a clonotype. MiTCR v1.1 was used to align the clonotypes against IMGT TRBV, TRBD and TRBJ reference segments. Only V-J combinations with frequency above 0.0001, covering about 99% of repertoires, were analysed. The TCS score was defined as F50 (clonal expansion) divided by E x V (chaos), with BLOSUM62-based TCRdist calculated between CDR3 peptides within each V-J. Welch's t-statistics and random forest reduced fewer than 550 V-J features to roughly 13, which were used in a naive Bayes classifier (R e1071). Sample size was not statistically predetermined, and investigators were not blinded to group allocation. The paper reports TCR Vbeta CDR3 sequencing of about 140 peripheral blood samples: approximately 41 ophthalmopathy, over 70 hyperthyroidism and roughly 17 progressor patients.

Specimen: peripheral blood mononuclear cells (PBMCs), collected at new diagnosis, from a patient treated with antithyroid drugs. This sequence was found in a woman aged 25 to 39 with Graves disease. Donor details come from another sample of the same person, matched by shared clones.

The bases are TGTGCCAGCAGCTTTCCGTCGAATGCCTTCTACGAGCAGTACTTC. The resulting protein is CASSFPSNAFYEQYF. Recombination linked TRBV5-6 to TRBJ2-7, with the D gene call left open. V loses 2 bases, J loses 3 bases, and the germline ends lie 15 bases apart. The CDR3 has 15 amino acids, counting the end cysteine and phenylalanine. Only the CDR3 part of the read is kept: 45 bases, read in frame from the first base. The germline V gene yields SGHDT for CDR1 and YYEEEE for CDR2.